This is a list of T cell receptor beta chains from one sample in a study of blood T cell repertoires in COVID-19. Produced via immunoSEQ multiplex PCR; TCRdb's table is partial and in-frame only. The sample lists under 250,000 clones; roughly 90% were seen once. The specimen sequenced was PBMCs or T cells enriched from blood (not recorded which). These receptors were taken from a woman aged 25 to 45 with acute COVID-19. Both conserved end residues are part of each CDR3.

v_call	j_call	cdr3_aa
TRBV7-9	TRBJ1-1	CASSLGQINTEAFF
TRBV13	TRBJ1-3	CASSLVESSIYF
TRBV5-4	TRBJ2-1	CASSPRQDAYNEQFF
TRBV18	TRBJ2-5	CASSRTSGGAQETQYF
TRBV29-1	TRBJ1-1	CSVETTGSGTEAFF
TRBV6-5	TRBJ2-1	CASTSQTGGTNEQFF
TRBV2	TRBJ1-5	CASSEESGSVQPQHF
TRBV3-1/TRBV3-2	TRBJ1-1	CASSPLGNTEAFF
TRBV5-1	TRBJ2-1	CASSIWTGGTYNEQFF
TRBV18	TRBJ1-2	CASSPRSGQAGRGAGYTF
TRBV7-2	TRBJ1-5	CASTLHGGRNQPQHF
TRBV6-5	TRBJ2-5	CASSYGLQETQYF
TRBV5-4	TRBJ2-1	CASSLEGAGMDNEQFF
TRBV19	TRBJ2-3	CASSDLDTQYF
TRBV5-1	TRBJ2-7	CASSLGDSSYEQYF
TRBV11-2	TRBJ2-7	CASSGSTESYEQYF
TRBV7-2	TRBJ1-2	CASSPGDADYGYTF
TRBV2	TRBJ1-2	CASDNNWAATNYGYTF
TRBV7-3	TRBJ2-1	CASNPSGGERSEQFF
TRBV5-1	TRBJ2-7	CASSHGRGSSYEQYF
TRBV7-8	TRBJ2-6	CASSSRVSGANVLTF
TRBV6-1	TRBJ2-5	CASSELSAGRWETQYF
TRBV9	TRBJ2-3	CASNPSGGALDTQYF
TRBV2	TRBJ2-7	CATVIAGSLYEQYF
TRBV28	TRBJ2-3	CASSRTSGANTQYF
TRBV6-1	TRBJ1-5	CASSEGRSLAQPQHF
TRBV5-1	TRBJ1-1	CASSPRQASTEAFF
TRBV5-1	TRBJ2-2	CASSFMGQGTGELFF
TRBV9	TRBJ2-7	CASSVGGRGSHEQYF
TRBV7-8	TRBJ2-5	CASSLPPQETQYF
TRBV30	TRBJ1-5	CAWSAGVTNQPQHF
TRBV3-1/TRBV3-2	TRBJ1-1	CASSQDLGADLNTEAFF
TRBV5-5	TRBJ1-1	CASSLVQGRGAFF